This TCR beta chain was profiled in a study of T cell repertoires in cytomegalovirus infection. Study in general: The study used recently identified HLA-C-restricted and well-studied HLA-B-restricted CMV epitopes. Through public TCR beta signatures, both CMV infection and matching HLA type were indicated. Study-wide results and caveats: HLA-C-restricted TCR beta clonotypes specific for CMV led the ex vivo response.

The sample holds a few counts of this clonotype. Its target is unknown. TCRdb fed the reads into MiXCR, producing one record per CDR3 protein. The sample holds roughly 730,000 distinct CDR3 sequences, around a third seen once. CDR1 is LNHNV and CDR2 is YYDKDF in the germline V gene (reference sequence). The CDR3 is made up of 14 amino acids. Trimming removed 5 bases at V and 10 bases at J, with 20 bases between. The clonotype originates from a human donor in good health (CMV status not recorded). Some clones in this sample may be carry-over from other donors' samples. This specimen consisted of cultured PBMCs, obtained from culture after CMV antigen stimulation. V and J are TRBV15 and TRBJ1-1, with a possible D match to TRBD1 (5 bases). The CDR3 DNA sequence: TGTGCCACCAGCCCACCCTGGACTCCCCAGGGAGCTTTCTTT. Translation: CATSPPWTPQGAFF.